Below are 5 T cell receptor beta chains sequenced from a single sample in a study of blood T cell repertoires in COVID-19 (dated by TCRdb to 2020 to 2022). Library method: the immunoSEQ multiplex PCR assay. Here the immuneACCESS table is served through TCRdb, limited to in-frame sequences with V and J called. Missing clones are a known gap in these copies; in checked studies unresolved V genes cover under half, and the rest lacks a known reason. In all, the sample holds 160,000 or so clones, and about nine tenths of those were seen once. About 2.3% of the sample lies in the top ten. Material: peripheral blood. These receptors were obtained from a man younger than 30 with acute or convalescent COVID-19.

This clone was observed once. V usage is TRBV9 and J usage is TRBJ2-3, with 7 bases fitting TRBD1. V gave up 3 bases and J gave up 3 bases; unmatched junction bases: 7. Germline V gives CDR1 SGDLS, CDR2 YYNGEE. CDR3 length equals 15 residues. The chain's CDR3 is CASSARDSITDTQYF. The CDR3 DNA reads TGTGCCAGCAGCGCCCGGGACAGTATAACAGATACGCAGTATTTT.

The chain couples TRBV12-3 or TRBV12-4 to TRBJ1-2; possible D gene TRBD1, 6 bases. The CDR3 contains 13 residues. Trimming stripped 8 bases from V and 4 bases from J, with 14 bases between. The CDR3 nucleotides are TGTGCCAGCTCTAAAACAGGGTCCTATGGCTACACCTTC. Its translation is CASSKTGSYGYTF.

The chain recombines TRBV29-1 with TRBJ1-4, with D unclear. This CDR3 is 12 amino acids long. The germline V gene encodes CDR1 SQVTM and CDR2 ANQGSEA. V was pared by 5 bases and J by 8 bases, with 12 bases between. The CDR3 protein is CSVFEEGEKLFF. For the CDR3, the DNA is TGCAGCGTTTTCGAGGAGGGAGAAAAACTGTTTTTT.

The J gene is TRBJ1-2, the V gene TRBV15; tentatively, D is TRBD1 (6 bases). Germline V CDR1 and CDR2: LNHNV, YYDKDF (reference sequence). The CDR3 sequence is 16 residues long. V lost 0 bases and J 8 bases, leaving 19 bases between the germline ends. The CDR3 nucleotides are TGTGCCACCAGCAGAGATCAAACAGGGATCCTTGGGGGCTACACCTTC. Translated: CATSRDQTGILGGYTF.

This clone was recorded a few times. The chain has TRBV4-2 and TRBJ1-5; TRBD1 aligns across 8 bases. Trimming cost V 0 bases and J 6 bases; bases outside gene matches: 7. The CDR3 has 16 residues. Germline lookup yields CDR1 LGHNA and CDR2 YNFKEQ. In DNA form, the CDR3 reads TGTGCCAGCAGCCAAGATGGAGACAGGGGATTTCAGCCCCAGCATTTT. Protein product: CASSQDGDRGFQPQHF.